This TCR beta chain came from a study of T-cell reconstitution after alpha-beta-depleted transplantation in children. The V end lost 2 bases, the J end lost 0 bases, and 13 bases lay between the germline ends. This CDR3 contains 16 residues. In germline, CDR1 is MNHEY, CDR2 SVGEGT. Findings and caveats of the study: In patients about two months after transplant, alpha-beta T cells reportedly arose from several hundred expanded graft clones.

A TCRbeta library incorporating unique molecular identifiers was prepared. A single record per CDR3 protein comes from TCRdb applying MiXCR to the PCR reads. The table lists approximately 520,000 distinct CDR3 sequences, about an eighth of them singletons. This clonotype occurred a few times. What it recognizes is unknown. The sample here was PBMCs, mostly from graft donor cells, taken 180 days after TCRalphabeta/CD19-depleted stem cell transplant. This sequence joins TRBV6-2 or TRBV6-3 and TRBJ1-1; TRBD1 might be the D (6 bases). This TCR was sampled from a female patient younger than 10 who had a stem cell transplant for aplastic anemia, so the T cells may come from the graft donor. CDR3 residues: CASSYGRRDMNTEAFF. CDR3 in DNA: TGTGCCAGCAGTTACGGCAGGAGGGACATGAACACTGAAGCTTTCTTT.